The 22 T cell receptor beta chains reported below all come from one sample, sequenced in a study of identical twins. TCRdb called the 5' RACE reads again in MiXCR, with one record for every CDR3 protein. The sample contains approximately 700,000 distinct CDR3 sequences, 15% to 20% of which appear only once. These records were also assigned to another study, of T cells expressing NK-cell markers.

The sequencing input was PBMCs. Source of these receptors: a woman between 18 and 29 years old in good health.

This clonotype was detected a few times. Here the CDR3 reads CASLDGGQNTGELFF. Here the CDR3 DNA reads TGCGCCAGCCTCGACGGGGGCCAGAACACCGGGGAGCTGTTTTTT. This chain connects TRBV10-2 to TRBJ2-2; D may correspond to TRBD1 or TRBD2 (6 bases each). CDR1 is WSHSY and CDR2 is SAAADI in the germline V gene. There are 15 residues in the CDR3. V shed 8 bases and J shed 1 base, with 14 bases lying between them.

This clonotype was observed a handful of times. The CDR3 nucleotides read TGTGCCAGCAGTTTTTTTGGTCCGAACACCGGGGAGCTGTTTTTT. Amino acid sequence: CASSFFGPNTGELFF. V gene TRBV27 combines with J gene TRBJ2-2; D gene unclear. Germline V gives CDR1 MNHEY, CDR2 SMNVEV (reference sequence). The CDR3 sequence is 15 residues long. V was clipped by 3 bases and J by 0 bases, with 8 bases between them.

J is TRBJ2-1 and V is TRBV29-1; unclear D gene. CDR1 and CDR2 from the germline V gene are SQVTM and ANQGSEA. The V end lost 5 bases, the J end lost 3 bases, and 17 bases lay between the germline ends. The CDR3 is 15 amino acids. The CDR3 spells CSVPIVVQIYNEQFF. Here the CDR3 DNA reads TGCAGCGTTCCGATAGTCGTCCAAATCTACAATGAGCAGTTCTTC.

This clonotype was detected a few times. The chain recombines TRBV4-3 with TRBJ2-1; unclear D gene. The germline gives CDR1 LGHNA, CDR2 YSLEER. The CDR3 runs to 17 residues. The ends were cut back, 0 bases at V and 0 bases at J, with 12 bases in the middle. For the CDR3, the DNA is TGCGCCAGCAGCCAAGATCCAAGGACGGGCTCCTACAATGAGCAGTTCTTC. It specifies CASSQDPRTGSYNEQFF.

This rearrangement joins TRBV29-1 to TRBJ2-1; 14 bases fit TRBD2. Germline V gene data show CDR1 as SQVTM and CDR2 as ANQGSEA. V lost 4 bases and J lost 8; bases outside the gene matches: 16. This CDR3 has 18 amino acids. The CDR3 reads CSVVPRLAGGRLSHEQFF. The CDR3 region has the DNA TGCAGCGTTGTCCCACGACTAGCGGGAGGGCGATTAAGCCATGAGCAGTTCTTC.

This clonotype was counted once. This sequence joins TRBV2 and TRBJ2-1, with TRBD2 matching 8 bases. CDR1 and CDR2 from the germline V gene are SNHLY and FYNNEI. The CDR3 extends over 17 amino acids. The junction had 15 bases not matched to a gene; V was cut back by 4 bases and J by 7 bases. CDR3 protein: CASSVKAGAPLVNEQFF. The CDR3 nucleotides are TGTGCCAGCAGTGTAAAAGCGGGAGCGCCCTTGGTAAATGAGCAGTTCTTC.

This clonotype has a count of ten or more. This rearrangement joins TRBV29-1 to TRBJ2-2, with D tentatively TRBD2 (5 bases). The CDR3 extends over 12 amino acids. Between the trimmed V and J ends, which lost 5 bases and 7 bases, there was a span of 11 bases. In germline, CDR1 is SQVTM, CDR2 ANQGSEA. The CDR3 region has the DNA TGCAGCGTTCTCGTGGGAGACGGGGAGCTGTTTTTT. This encodes CSVLVGDGELFF.

The CDR3 DNA reads TGCGCCAGCAGCGAATTCCCGGGAGGGGGCACTGAAGCTTTCTTT. It codes for CASSEFPGGGTEAFF. This chain links TRBV5-1 with TRBJ1-1; D possibly corresponds to TRBD1 (6 bases). V was trimmed by 4 bases and J by 4 bases, leaving 17 bases between them. Germline CDR1 SGHRS, CDR2 YFSETQ. The CDR3 length is 15 residues.

The rearrangement links TRBV9 to TRBJ2-1; TRBD2 matches at 12 bases. Germline V gene sequence: CDR1 SGDLS, CDR2 YYNGEE. This CDR3 is built from 16 residues. J was trimmed by 6 bases and V by 3 bases; bases with no gene match: 7. The CDR3 DNA is TGTGCCAGCAGCGCCCCCGGGACTAGCGGGTTCAATGAGCAGTTCTTC. This sequence encodes CASSAPGTSGFNEQFF.

A few counts support this clonotype. J is TRBJ2-3 and V is TRBV7-2; 9 nucleotides align to TRBD2. CDR3 length equals 17 residues. V lost 1 base, J lost 3 bases, and 8 bases stayed unmatched. Germline assignment: CDR1 SGHTA and CDR2 FQGNSA. CDR3 sequence reads: CASSLGPSAGGTDTQYF. The DNA of the CDR3 is TGTGCCAGCAGCTTAGGTCCTAGCGCGGGGGGGACAGATACGCAGTATTTT.

This clonotype was counted only a few times. The V call is TRBV6-2 or TRBV6-3, the J call TRBJ2-1; 9 bases fit TRBD2. V dropped 6 bases and J dropped 7; count of bases not matched to a gene: 13. CDR1 MNHEY and CDR2 SVGEGT come from the germline V gene. The CDR3 is 16 amino acids. The CDR3 is CASSNAAGGPVNEQFF. The CDR3 nucleotides are TGTGCCAGCAGCAACGCGGCGGGAGGGCCTGTGAATGAGCAGTTCTTC.

The genes are TRBV20-1 and TRBJ2-7, with a possible D match to TRBD1 (5 bases). Germline V gives CDR1 DFQATT, CDR2 SNEGSKA (reference sequence). V dropped 3 bases and J dropped 2 bases, with 11 bases sitting between them. This CDR3 is 13 amino acids long. CDR3 in DNA: TGCAGTGCTAGTGATCCGACAGCCTACGAGCAGTACTTC. Its translation: CSASDPTAYEQYF.

The rearrangement links TRBV6-1 to TRBJ2-7; TRBD1 aligns across 7 bases. There are 16 residues in the CDR3. CDR1 MNHNS and CDR2 SASEGT come from the germline V gene. Germline trimming cut 8 bases from V and 2 bases from J; bases unmatched to any gene: 15. Written as DNA, the CDR3 is TGTGCCAGCGCCCCACCCCGGGTCAGGGGGACCTACGAGCAGTACTTC. Protein: CASAPPRVRGTYEQYF.

This chain uses TRBV20-1 with TRBJ2-1, with 15 bases matching TRBD2. CDR3 length: 15 residues. Germline loops: CDR1 DFQATT, CDR2 SNEGSKA (reference sequence). Trimming removed 6 bases from V and 7 bases from J; junction bases left unmatched: 7. CDR3 bases: TGCAGTGCAGCGGGACTAGCGGGAGGAGGGAATGAGCAGTTCTTC. Translation gives CSAAGLAGGGNEQFF.

The sample holds a few counts of this clonotype. CDR3: CASRPRSTDTQYF. CDR3 sequence (DNA): TGCGCCAGCAGGCCGCGAAGCACAGATACGCAGTATTTT. J is TRBJ2-3 and V is TRBV5-1, with D uncertain. The ends were cut back, 5 bases at V and 0 bases at J, with 7 bases in the middle. CDR3 length: 13 amino acids. Germline CDR1 SGHRS, CDR2 YFSETQ.

This chain joins TRBV2 and TRBJ2-6, with D possibly TRBD2 on 5 matching bases. CDR3 length equals 19 residues. Germline lookup yields CDR1 SNHLY and CDR2 FYNNEI. Trimming took 8 bases from V and 0 from J, leaving 23 bases between them. CDR3: CASLFYPGESRSGANVLTF. CDR3 bases: TGTGCCAGCCTATTCTATCCTGGGGAGAGCCGCTCTGGGGCCAACGTCCTGACTTTC.

This clonotype was seen a handful of times. V gene TRBV12-3 or TRBV12-4 combines with J gene TRBJ2-2; no definite D call. CDR3 size: 16 residues. Trimming removed 1 base from V and 1 base from J, with 10 bases in between. The CDR3 here is CASSLEAVGNTGELFF. In DNA form, the CDR3 reads TGTGCCAGCAGTTTAGAGGCGGTTGGGAACACCGGGGAGCTGTTTTTT.

The chain employs TRBV9 and TRBJ2-3, with D possibly TRBD2 on 7 matching bases. Germline CDR1 is SGDLS and CDR2 is YYNGEE. V lost 4 bases and J 4 bases, leaving 19 bases between the germline ends. This CDR3 spans 16 amino acids. The DNA for the CDR3 is TGTGCCAGCAGCCAACCCACCAAGGGGGGGGCAGATACGCAGTATTTT. This translates into CASSQPTKGGADTQYF.

This chain connects TRBV27 to TRBJ2-1; maybe TRBD2 (7 bases). This CDR3 has 15 amino acids. CDR1 and CDR2 (germline): MNHEY, SMNVEV (reference sequence). V was trimmed by 7 bases and J by 6 bases, leaving 19 bases between them. The CDR3 sequence: CASTPGAGAFNEQFF. In DNA, the CDR3 is TGTGCCAGCACCCCGGGGGCGGGAGCGTTCAATGAGCAGTTCTTC.

This rearrangement joins TRBV6-6 to TRBJ2-7; D gene uncertain. Germline lookup yields CDR1 MNHNY and CDR2 SVGAGI (reference sequence). This CDR3 has 13 amino acids. V lost 0 bases and J lost 5, with 8 bases in between. The CDR3 protein is CASSYSGSHEQYF. The CDR3 DNA is TGTGCCAGCAGTTACTCGGGAAGCCACGAGCAGTACTTC.

This clonotype was counted only a few times. This chain joins TRBV20-1 and TRBJ1-1; D is unresolved. Trimming took off 0 bases at V and 0 bases at J, with 5 bases between the two ends. Germline-derived CDR1 and CDR2 are DFQATT and SNEGSKA (reference sequence). The CDR3 has 13 amino acids. Here the CDR3 reads CSAREEVNTEAFF. The CDR3 bases are TGCAGTGCTAGAGAGGAGGTGAACACTGAAGCTTTCTTT.

Concerning this clonotype itself: A single base separates this from a much larger clone, so it may be a read error. The V call is TRBV7-9, the J call TRBJ2-5; D gene ambiguous. CDR1 and CDR2 from the germline V gene are SEHNR and FQNEAQ (reference sequence). The CDR3 is made up of 11 amino acids. V was pared by 6 bases and J by 3 bases, with 5 bases between. CDR3 DNA: TGTGCCAGCAGGTATAAAGAGACCCAGTACTTC. It specifies CASRYKETQYF.